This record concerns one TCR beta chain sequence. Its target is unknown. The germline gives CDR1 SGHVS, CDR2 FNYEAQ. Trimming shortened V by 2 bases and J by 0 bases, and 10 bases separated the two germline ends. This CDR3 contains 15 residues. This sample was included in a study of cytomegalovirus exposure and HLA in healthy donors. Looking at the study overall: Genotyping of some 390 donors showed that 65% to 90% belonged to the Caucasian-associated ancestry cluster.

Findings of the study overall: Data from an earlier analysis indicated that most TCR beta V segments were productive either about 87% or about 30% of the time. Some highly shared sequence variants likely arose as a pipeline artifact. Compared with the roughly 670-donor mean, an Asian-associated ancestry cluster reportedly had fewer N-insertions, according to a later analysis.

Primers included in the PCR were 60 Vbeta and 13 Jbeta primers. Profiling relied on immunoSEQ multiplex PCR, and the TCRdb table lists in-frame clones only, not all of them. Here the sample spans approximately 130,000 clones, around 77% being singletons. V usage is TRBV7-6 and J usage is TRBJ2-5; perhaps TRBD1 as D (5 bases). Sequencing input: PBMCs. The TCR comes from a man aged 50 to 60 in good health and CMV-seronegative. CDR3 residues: CASSLRGRNQETQYF. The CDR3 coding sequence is TGTGCCAGCAGCTTAAGGGGCCGGAACCAAGAGACCCAGTACTTC.